A selection of T cell receptor beta chains follows, all from one sample in a study of blood T cell repertoires in COVID-19. The repertoire was sequenced with immunoSEQ multiplex PCR; TCRdb's copy has only in-frame clones and lacks some. The table records roughly 700,000 clones, around 89% of them present only once. The specimen was peripheral blood. The receptors were gathered from a woman aged 18-35 years with acute or convalescent COVID-19. The CDR3 runs from the conserved cysteine through the conserved F or W. The D gene is left open where the match is weak. Only some rows state a clone size, as once, few, many or a class for expanded clones.

.,TRBJ2-3,.,TRBV18,12,CASSPSRDTQYF,TGTGCCAGCTCACCTAGTAGAGATACGCAGTATTTT
.,TRBJ1-2,once,TRBV2,13,CASSEIEGSGYTF,TGTGCCAGCAGTGAGATAGAGGGCTCTGGCTACACCTTC
TRBD2,TRBJ2-3,.,TRBV3-1/TRBV3-2,17,CASSQRYRTSRSDTQYF,TGTGCCAGCAGCCAGAGGTACAGGACTAGTCGCTCAGATACGCAGTATTTT
TRBD1,TRBJ1-5,few,TRBV6-5,15,CASSPRTGILLPQHF,TGTGCCAGCAGTCCCCGGACAGGGATTTTGTTGCCCCAGCATTTT
.,TRBJ1-5,few,TRBV5-1,15,CASSLERGGDQPQHF,TGCGCCAGCAGCTTGGAAAGGGGCGGAGATCAGCCCCAGCATTTT
.,TRBJ2-2,.,TRBV4-3,18,CASSQGLRNALGDGELFF,TGCGCCAGCAGCCAAGGCCTTCGAAACGCTCTAGGGGACGGGGAGCTGTTTTTT
TRBD1,TRBJ1-2,.,TRBV7-9,13,CASSPTGGAGYTF,TGTGCCAGCAGCCCAACAGGGGGCGCCGGCTACACCTTC
TRBD2,TRBJ2-1,.,TRBV4-3,17,CASSQDGSGGRWNEQFF,TGCGCCAGCAGCCAAGATGGTAGCGGGGGGCGGTGGAATGAGCAGTTCTTC
.,TRBJ1-5,.,TRBV30,13,CAWSIPAGSPQHF,TGTGCCTGGAGCATCCCGGCGGGGTCGCCCCAGCATTTT
TRBD1,TRBJ1-2,.,TRBV2,17,CASSADGPGTGGGGYTF,TGTGCCAGCAGCGCCGATGGACCTGGGACAGGAGGAGGAGGCTACACCTTC
.,TRBJ1-6,.,TRBV27,14,CASSPAAASSPLHF,TGTGCCAGCAGCCCCGCGGCGGCAAGTTCACCCCTCCACTTT
TRBD1,TRBJ1-1,.,TRBV10-3,19,CAISAGTGALRVMSTEAFF,TGTGCCATCAGTGCCGGGACAGGGGCGCTTAGAGTTATGAGCACTGAAGCTTTCTTT
.,TRBJ1-2,.,TRBV18,15,CASSPQGSPYYGYTF,TGTGCCAGCTCGCCGCAGGGATCGCCCTACTATGGCTACACCTTC
TRBD1,TRBJ1-1,.,TRBV5-6,12,CATGTGNTEAFF,TGTGCCACCGGGACAGGGAACACTGAAGCTTTCTTT
.,TRBJ1-1,.,TRBV25-1,16,CASSVTGHDLNTEAFF,TGTGCCAGCAGTGTGACAGGACATGATCTGAACACTGAAGCTTTCTTT
TRBD2,TRBJ2-1,.,TRBV5-1,20,CASSLVATSGGLTAGNEQFF,TGCGCCAGCAGCTTGGTAGCCACTAGCGGGGGGCTTACCGCGGGCAATGAGCAGTTCTTC
TRBD1,TRBJ2-7,.,TRBV27,15,CATERNTGGAYEQYF,TGTGCCACCGAACGGAATACAGGGGGCGCATACGAGCAGTACTTC
.,TRBJ2-7,.,TRBV5-6,16,CASSLGFPGPTYEQYF,TGTGCCAGCAGCTTGGGGTTTCCAGGGCCAACCTACGAGCAGTACTTC
.,TRBJ2-5,.,TRBV24-1,15,CATSDWRGGQETQYF,TGTGCCACCAGTGATTGGAGGGGCGGACAAGAGACCCAGTACTTC
.,TRBJ2-2,.,TRBV4-2,17,CASSPLGGSVNTGELFF,TGTGCCAGCAGCCCCCTAGGGGGTAGCGTGAACACCGGGGAGCTGTTTTTT
.,TRBJ1-1,.,TRBV12-3/TRBV12-4,13,CASSLQGKAEAFF,TGTGCCAGCAGTTTGCAGGGAAAGGCTGAAGCTTTCTTT
.,TRBJ1-2,.,TRBV18,14,CASSPRQDNYGYTF,TGTGCCAGCTCACCTCGACAGGACAACTATGGCTACACCTTC